Listed below are T cell receptor beta chains from one sample, sequenced in a study of T cell changes during pregnancy in multiple sclerosis. The method was immunoSEQ multiplex PCR; TCRdb's version includes in-frame clones alone and lacks a portion of them. Of 55,000 to 80,000 clones in the sample, about 93% were seen once. The material sequenced was CD8+ T cells from peripheral blood mononuclear cells, taken in the second trimester of pregnancy. These receptor sequences come from a female donor with multiple sclerosis, enrolled in a pregnancy study. Each CDR3 is given without its conserved first and last residue.

v_call	j_call	cdr3_aa
TRBV7-6	TRBJ2-7	ASSLASRNEQY
TRBV7-9	TRBJ1-1	ASSGGRNTEAF
TRBV6-6	TRBJ2-7	ASSYSGGTSSYEQY
TRBV12-5	TRBJ2-7	ASGSDSSIPYEQY
TRBV27	TRBJ1-1	ASSLRGGTEAF
TRBV2	TRBJ1-3	ASSGQTYSGNTIY
TRBV7-2	TRBJ1-2	ASSPQGANYGYT
TRBV27	TRBJ2-1	ASSFPAGVAGNEQF
TRBV7-8	TRBJ2-3	ASSLSRAGFSDTQY
TRBV2	TRBJ1-5	ASSPGGNQPQH
TRBV4-1	TRBJ1-5	ASSPDSINQPQH
TRBV27	TRBJ2-1	ASSSTPTGWEGDEQF
TRBV29-1	TRBJ2-7	SVGGIRAGSPEQY
TRBV5-8	TRBJ2-1	ASSLDGVNEQF
TRBV13	TRBJ2-7	ASSLAGLAGYEQY
TRBV30	TRBJ2-5	AWSLAGEETQY
TRBV9	TRBJ2-2	ASSPGTTGELF
TRBV2	TRBJ2-3	ASSEGWATDTQY
TRBV7-9	TRBJ2-5	ASSLEVREQETQY
TRBV6-4	TRBJ1-1	ASSDSGQGYGEAF
TRBV7-3	TRBJ1-1	ASSRGMGREAF
TRBV5-1	TRBJ2-1	ASSFEGRGYNEQF
TRBV23-1	TRBJ2-7	ASSWGDSSYEQY